The TCR beta chain under discussion was sequenced for a study of technical replicates of blood from a handful of donors. The assay was immunoSEQ multiplex PCR, and TCRdb's table has in-frame clones only and misses some. The data contain around 93,000 clones, approximately 95% of them singletons. Germline-derived CDR1 and CDR2 are SGHDN and FVKESK. V was clipped by 0 bases and J by 6 bases; unmatched bases: 7. This CDR3 spans 16 amino acids. The chain combines TRBV14 with TRBJ2-3, with TRBD2 identical over 9 bases. The origin of this receptor is a human donor in good health. The sequenced sample consisted of T cells isolated from PBMCs. Here the CDR3 DNA reads TGTGCCAGCAGCCAAGATTTAGTAGCGGGAGTTGATACGCAGTATTTT. Its protein is CASSQDLVAGVDTQYF. Drawing the rest from reference TRBV14 and TRBJ2-3, the complete variable domain is EAGVTQFPSHSVIEKGQTVTLRCDPISGHDNLYWYRRVMGKEIKFLLHFVKESKQDESGMPNNRFLAERTGGTYSTLKVQPAELEDSGVYFCASSQDLVAGVDTQYFGPGTRLTVL.